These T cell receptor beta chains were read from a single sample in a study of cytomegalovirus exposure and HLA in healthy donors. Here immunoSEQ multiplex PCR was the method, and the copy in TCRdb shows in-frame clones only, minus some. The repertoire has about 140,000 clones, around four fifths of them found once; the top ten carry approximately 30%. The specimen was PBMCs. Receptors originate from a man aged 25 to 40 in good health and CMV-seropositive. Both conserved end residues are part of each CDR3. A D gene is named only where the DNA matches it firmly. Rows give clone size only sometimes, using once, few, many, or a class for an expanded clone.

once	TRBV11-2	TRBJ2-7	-	CASSPNYEQYF	TGTGCCAGCAGCCCAAACTACGAGCAGTACTTC
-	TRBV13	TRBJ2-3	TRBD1	CASSLGQQFSSTDTQYF	TGTGCCAGCAGCTTGGGACAGCAGTTTTCTAGCACAGATACGCAGTATTTT
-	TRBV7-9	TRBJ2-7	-	CASSFSGRSEQYF	TGTGCCAGCAGCTTCTCAGGGCGGTCCGAGCAGTACTTC
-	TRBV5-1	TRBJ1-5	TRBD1	CASSLTTGENQPQHF	TGCGCCAGCAGCTTGACTACAGGGGAGAATCAGCCCCAGCATTTT
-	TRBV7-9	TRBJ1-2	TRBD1	CASSWGQGGGYTF	TGTGCCAGCAGCTGGGGACAGGGTGGAGGCTACACCTTC
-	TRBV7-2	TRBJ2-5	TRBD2	CASSRGLQQETQYF	TGTGCCAGCAGCCGGGGACTACAACAAGAGACCCAGTACTTC
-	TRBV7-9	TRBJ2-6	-	CASSLWLPSGANVLTF	TGTGCCAGCAGCTTATGGCTTCCCTCTGGGGCCAACGTCCTGACTTTC
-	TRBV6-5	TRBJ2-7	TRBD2	CASSRRAGEYEQYF	TGTGCCAGCAGTCGAAGAGCGGGAGAGTACGAGCAGTACTTC
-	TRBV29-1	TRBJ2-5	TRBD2	CSVPTGGEETQYF	TGCAGCGTTCCGACGGGGGGGGAAGAGACCCAGTACTTC
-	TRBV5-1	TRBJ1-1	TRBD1	CASSPQGGTENTEAFF	TGCGCCAGCAGCCCACAGGGGGGAACAGAGAACACTGAAGCTTTCTTT
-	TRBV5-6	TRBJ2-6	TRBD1	CASSLVSRQGSGANVLTF	TGTGCCAGCAGCTTGGTGTCTAGACAGGGCTCTGGGGCCAACGTCCTGACTTTC
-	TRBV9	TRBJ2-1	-	CASSVYGRGDEQFF	TGTGCCAGCAGCGTATATGGTAGGGGCGATGAGCAGTTCTTC
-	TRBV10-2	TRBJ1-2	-	CASNDGGYGYTF	TGCGCCAGCAATGATGGGGGGTATGGCTACACCTTC
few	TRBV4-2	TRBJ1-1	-	CASSHLTAPNTEAFF	TGTGCCAGCAGCCACCTGACAGCGCCTAACACTGAAGCTTTCTTT
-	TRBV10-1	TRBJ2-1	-	CASSAGGYNEQFF	TGCGCCAGCAGTGCTGGGGGGTACAATGAGCAGTTCTTC
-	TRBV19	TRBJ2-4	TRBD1	CASSIDWDRVKNIQYF	TGTGCCAGTAGTATAGATTGGGACAGGGTCAAAAACATTCAGTACTTC
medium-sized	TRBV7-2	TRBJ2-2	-	CASSESGVNTGELFF	TGTGCCAGCAGCGAGTCGGGGGTGAACACCGGGGAGCTGTTTTTT
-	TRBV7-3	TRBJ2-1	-	CASSLGAVNEQFF	TGTGCCAGCAGCTTAGGGGCCGTCAATGAGCAGTTCTTC
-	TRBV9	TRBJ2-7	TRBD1	CASSVGTEGSYEQYF	TGTGCCAGCAGCGTTGGGACAGAGGGTTCCTACGAGCAGTACTTC
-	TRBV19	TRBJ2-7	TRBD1	CASSMGIKGAHSYEQYF	TGTGCCAGTAGTATGGGGATCAAGGGGGCCCACTCCTACGAGCAGTACTTC
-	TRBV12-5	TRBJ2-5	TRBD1	CASGSGTGRETQYF	TGTGCTAGTGGTTCAGGGACAGGGAGGGAGACCCAGTACTTC
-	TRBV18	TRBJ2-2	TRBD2	CASSPPKLAGSMVGELFF	TGTGCCAGCTCACCACCGAAACTAGCGGGATCGATGGTCGGGGAGCTGTTTTTT
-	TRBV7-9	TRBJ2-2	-	CASSPPRLGATGELFF	TGTGCCAGCAGCCCCCCACGACTAGGGGCCACCGGGGAGCTGTTTTTT
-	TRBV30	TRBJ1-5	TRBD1	CASGTGGNQPQHF	TGTGCCTCCGGGACAGGGGGCAATCAGCCCCAGCATTTT
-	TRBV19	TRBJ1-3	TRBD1	CASRQGGNTIYF	TGTGCCAGCAGACAGGGAGGAAACACCATATATTTT
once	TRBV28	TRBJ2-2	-	CASSEQVNTGELFF	TGTGCCAGCAGCGAACAGGTGAACACCGGGGAGCTGTTTTTT
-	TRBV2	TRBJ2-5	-	CASSPNRAQETQYF	TGTGCCAGCAGTCCCAACAGGGCCCAAGAGACCCAGTACTTC
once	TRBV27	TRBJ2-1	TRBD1	CASSLSQGGYNEQFF	TGTGCCAGCAGTTTATCACAGGGGGGCTACAATGAGCAGTTCTTC
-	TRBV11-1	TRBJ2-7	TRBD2	CASSFGRGSFPYEQYF	TGTGCCAGCAGCTTTGGGAGGGGCTCATTTCCCTACGAGCAGTACTTC
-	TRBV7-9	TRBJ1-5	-	CASSSSDSLNQPQHF	TGTGCCAGCAGCTCGTCCGACAGCCTAAATCAGCCCCAGCATTTT
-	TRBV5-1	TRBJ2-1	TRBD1	CASSLVGGQGMAYNEQFF	TGCGCCAGCAGCTTGGTGGGGGGACAGGGGATGGCGTACAATGAGCAGTTCTTC
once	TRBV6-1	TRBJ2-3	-	CASSEVVTRRTDTQYF	TGTGCCAGCAGTGAAGTAGTGACTAGACGCACAGATACGCAGTATTTT
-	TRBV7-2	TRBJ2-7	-	CASSGPVPVYEQYF	TGTGCCAGCAGCGGCCCCGTTCCTGTGTACGAGCAGTACTTC
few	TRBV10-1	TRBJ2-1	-	CASSELVAGENEQFF	TGCGCCAGCAGTGAGTTGGTGGCAGGGGAAAATGAGCAGTTCTTC
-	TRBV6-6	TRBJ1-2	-	CASSPDSYGYTF	TGTGCCAGCAGCCCGGACTCGTATGGCTACACCTTC
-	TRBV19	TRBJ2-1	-	CASTLGAASHNEQFF	TGTGCCAGTACCTTAGGGGCCGCGAGCCACAATGAGCAGTTCTTC
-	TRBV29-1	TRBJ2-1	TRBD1	CSVNRGSYNEQFF	TGCAGCGTTAACAGGGGCTCCTACAATGAGCAGTTCTTC
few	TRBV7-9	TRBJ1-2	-	CASSPKAGNYGYTF	TGTGCCAGCAGCCCAAAGGCGGGGAACTATGGCTACACCTTC
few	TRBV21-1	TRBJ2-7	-	CASSTFEGANSYEQYF	TGTGCCAGCAGCACCTTCGAGGGGGCGAACTCCTACGAGCAGTACTTC
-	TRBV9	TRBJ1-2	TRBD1	CASSGQRQGMYGYTF	TGTGCCAGCAGCGGCCAGAGACAGGGGATGTATGGCTACACCTTC
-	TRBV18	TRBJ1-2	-	CASSRLEERGYTF	TGTGCCAGCTCTCGTCTTGAGGAACGGGGCTACACCTTC
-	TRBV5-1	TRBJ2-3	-	CASSPGSELSTDTQYF	TGCGCCAGCAGCCCGGGATCCGAACTAAGCACAGATACGCAGTATTTT
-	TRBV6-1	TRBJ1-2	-	CASSEWAGVPGYTF	TGTGCCAGCAGTGAATGGGCAGGTGTTCCTGGCTACACCTTC
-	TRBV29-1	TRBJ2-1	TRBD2	CSVVTSGRAYGQFF	TGCAGCGTTGTGACTAGCGGGAGGGCCTATGGGCAGTTCTTC
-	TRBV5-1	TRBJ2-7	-	CASCRGGAGEQYF	TGCGCCAGCTGCCGTGGGGGGGCAGGCGAGCAGTACTTC
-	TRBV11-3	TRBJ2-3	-	CASSLRGGRSDTQYF	TGTGCCAGCAGCCTAAGGGGGGGCCGCTCAGATACGCAGTATTTT
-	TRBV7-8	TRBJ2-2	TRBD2	CASSLGGGTAYGELFF	TGTGCCAGCAGCTTAGGCGGGGGGACCGCGTACGGGGAGCTGTTTTTT
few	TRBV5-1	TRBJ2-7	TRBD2	CASSRGGLAGAYEQYF	TGCGCCAGCAGCCGGGGGGGACTAGCGGGAGCCTACGAGCAGTACTTC
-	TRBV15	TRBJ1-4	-	CATSRGVKKGDEKLFF	TGTGCCACCAGCAGAGGGGTCAAAAAAGGGGATGAAAAACTGTTTTTT
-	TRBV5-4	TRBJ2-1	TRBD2	CASSLAGGQGNEQFF	TGTGCCAGCAGCTTGGCGGGGGGGCAGGGTAATGAGCAGTTCTTC
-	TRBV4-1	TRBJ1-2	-	CASSQVGKVPRDYGYTF	TGCGCCAGCAGCCAAGTTGGAAAAGTCCCCCGGGATTATGGCTACACCTTC
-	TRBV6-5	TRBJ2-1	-	CASSQGNEQFF	TGTGCCAGCAGTCAGGGAAATGAGCAGTTCTTC
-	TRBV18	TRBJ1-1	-	CASSPLAKNTEAFF	TGTGCCAGCTCACCATTAGCAAAGAACACTGAAGCTTTCTTT
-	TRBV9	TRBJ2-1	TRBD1	CASSAIQGSSYNEQFF	TGTGCCAGCAGCGCAATACAGGGGAGCTCCTACAATGAGCAGTTCTTC